A single sample is the source of the 5 T cell receptor beta chains below, sequenced in a study of technical replicates of blood from a few donors. Data came from immunoSEQ multiplex PCR; TCRdb stores just in-frame clones and leaves some out. The data contain about 70,000 clones, 86% of them seen just once; the ten biggest clones take up 5%. Sequenced material: PBMCs. These receptors were obtained from a human donor in good health. Some clones in this sample may be carry-over from other donors' samples.

The CDR3 is CASSQGGSSVEQFF. The CDR3 region has the DNA TGTGCCAGCAGCCAAGGAGGGTCTAGCGTTGAGCAGTTCTTC. This sequence joins TRBV11-2 and TRBJ2-1, with D possibly TRBD2 on 6 matching bases. Germline V gene sequence: CDR1 SGHAT, CDR2 FQNNGV. Trimming pared 5 bases from V and 9 bases from J, leaving 17 bases between. CDR3 size: 14 residues.

The sample holds one count of this clone. V is TRBV30 and J is TRBJ1-2; D possibly corresponds to TRBD1 (6 bases). The CDR3 length is 12 residues. Germline V gene lookup returns CDR1 GTSNPN and CDR2 SVGIG (reference sequence). V lost 4 bases and J 2 bases, leaving 8 bases between the germline ends. The CDR3 nucleotides are TGTGCCTGGACAGGGGCGAACTATGGCTACACCTTC. Translation gives CAWTGANYGYTF.

This chain connects TRBV6-1 to TRBJ2-1; no clear D. The CDR3 is made up of 12 amino acids. The V end was cut by 7 bases, the J end by 4 bases, with 8 bases between. Per the germline V gene, CDR1 is MNHNS and CDR2 is SASEGT. The CDR3 protein is CASTPPYNEQFF. The DNA of the CDR3 is TGTGCCAGCACTCCTCCTTACAATGAGCAGTTCTTC.

CDR3 protein: CASGSQGGPYEQYF. The CDR3 coding sequence is TGTGCCAGCGGCTCCCAGGGGGGTCCCTACGAGCAGTACTTC. The chain uses TRBV2 and TRBJ2-7; D may be TRBD1 (7 bases). Germline assignment: CDR1 SNHLY and CDR2 FYNNEI. V lost 8 bases to trimming and J lost 2 bases, with 16 bases between them. The length of the CDR3 is 14 residues.

Written as DNA, the CDR3 is TGTGCCAGCAGCCCCCCGGGACAGGGTTATGAAAAACTGTTTTTT. It codes for CASSPPGQGYEKLFF. The J gene is TRBJ1-4, the V gene TRBV7-9; 9 nucleotides align to TRBD1. The CDR3 runs 15 residues. The J segment lost 6 bases and the V segment lost 5 bases, leaving 7 bases of the junction unmatched. In germline, CDR1 is SEHNR, CDR2 FQNEAQ (reference sequence).